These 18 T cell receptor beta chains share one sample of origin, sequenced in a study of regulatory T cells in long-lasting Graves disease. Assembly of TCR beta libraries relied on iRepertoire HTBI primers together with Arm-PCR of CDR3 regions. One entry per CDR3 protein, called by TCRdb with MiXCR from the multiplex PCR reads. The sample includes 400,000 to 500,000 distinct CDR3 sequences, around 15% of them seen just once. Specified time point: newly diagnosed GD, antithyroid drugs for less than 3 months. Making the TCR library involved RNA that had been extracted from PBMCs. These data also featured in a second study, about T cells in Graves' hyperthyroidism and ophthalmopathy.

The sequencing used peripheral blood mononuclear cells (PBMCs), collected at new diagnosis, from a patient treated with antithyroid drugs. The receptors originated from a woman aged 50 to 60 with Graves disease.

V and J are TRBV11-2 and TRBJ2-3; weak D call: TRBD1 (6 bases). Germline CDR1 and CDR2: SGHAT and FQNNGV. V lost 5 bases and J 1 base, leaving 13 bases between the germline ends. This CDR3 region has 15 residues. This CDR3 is CASSQVPGGTDTQYF. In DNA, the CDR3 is TGTGCCAGCAGCCAAGTTCCAGGGGGCACAGATACGCAGTATTTT.

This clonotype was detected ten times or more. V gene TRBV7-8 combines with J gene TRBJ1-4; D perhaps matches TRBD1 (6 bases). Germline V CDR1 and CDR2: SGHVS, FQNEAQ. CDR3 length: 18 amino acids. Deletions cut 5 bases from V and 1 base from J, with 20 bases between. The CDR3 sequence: CASSLRGHLGGTNEKLFF. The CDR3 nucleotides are TGTGCCAGCAGCCTCAGGGGCCACTTGGGGGGAACTAATGAAAAACTGTTTTTT.

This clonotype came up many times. CDR3 coding DNA: TGTGCCAGCAGTTCGCCCCGGGGCAGGGGGGTAGAGACCCAGTACTTC. Protein sequence: CASSSPRGRGVETQYF. The rearrangement uses TRBV28 and TRBJ2-5, with a weak D call TRBD1 (7 bases). Germline V gene lookup returns CDR1 MDHEN and CDR2 SYDVKM. The V and J ends lost 4 bases and 4 bases respectively, with 19 bases between them. This CDR3 region has 16 residues.

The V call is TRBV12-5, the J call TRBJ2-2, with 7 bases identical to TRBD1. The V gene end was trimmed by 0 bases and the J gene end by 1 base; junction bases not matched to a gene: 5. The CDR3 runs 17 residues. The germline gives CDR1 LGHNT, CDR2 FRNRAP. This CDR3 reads CASGLVGRTGNTGELFF. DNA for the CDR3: TGTGCTAGTGGTTTGGTTGGTAGGACAGGGAACACCGGGGAGCTGTTTTTT.

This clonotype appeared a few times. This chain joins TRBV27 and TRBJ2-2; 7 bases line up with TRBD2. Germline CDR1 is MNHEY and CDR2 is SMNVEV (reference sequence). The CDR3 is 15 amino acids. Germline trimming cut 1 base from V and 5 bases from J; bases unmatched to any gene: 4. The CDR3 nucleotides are TGTGCCAGCAGTTTATATGGGGGGGATACCGGGGAGCTGTTTTTT. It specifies CASSLYGGDTGELFF.

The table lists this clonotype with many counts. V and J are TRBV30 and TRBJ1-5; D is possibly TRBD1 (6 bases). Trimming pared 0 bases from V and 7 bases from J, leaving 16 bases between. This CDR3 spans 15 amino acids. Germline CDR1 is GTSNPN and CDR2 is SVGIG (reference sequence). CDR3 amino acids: CAWSVSGGAGQPQHF. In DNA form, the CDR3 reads TGTGCCTGGAGTGTATCTGGGGGCGCGGGGCAGCCCCAGCATTTT.

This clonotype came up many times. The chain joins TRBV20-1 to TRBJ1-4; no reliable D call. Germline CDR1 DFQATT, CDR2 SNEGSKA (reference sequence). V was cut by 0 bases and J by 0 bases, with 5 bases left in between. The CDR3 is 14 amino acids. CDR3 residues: CSARDPTTNEKLFF. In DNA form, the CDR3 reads TGCAGTGCTAGAGATCCTACAACTAATGAAAAACTGTTTTTT.

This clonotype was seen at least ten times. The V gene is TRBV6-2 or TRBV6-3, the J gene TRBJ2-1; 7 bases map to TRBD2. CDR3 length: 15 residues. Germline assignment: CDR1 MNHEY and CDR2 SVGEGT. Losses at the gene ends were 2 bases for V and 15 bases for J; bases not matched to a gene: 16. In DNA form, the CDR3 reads TGTGCCAGCAGTTACGGCGGGAGTGTACCAGGAGCTCTGTTCTTC. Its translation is CASSYGGSVPGALFF.

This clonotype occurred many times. The CDR3: CASSVGQYIQYF. In DNA form, the CDR3 reads TGTGCCAGCAGCGTGGGACAGTACATTCAGTACTTC. The chain joins TRBV2 to TRBJ2-4, with 7 bases aligning to TRBD1. Germline CDR1 reads SNHLY; CDR2 reads FYNNEI. Germline trimming cut 6 bases from V and 8 bases from J; bases unmatched to any gene: 4. This CDR3 region has 12 residues.

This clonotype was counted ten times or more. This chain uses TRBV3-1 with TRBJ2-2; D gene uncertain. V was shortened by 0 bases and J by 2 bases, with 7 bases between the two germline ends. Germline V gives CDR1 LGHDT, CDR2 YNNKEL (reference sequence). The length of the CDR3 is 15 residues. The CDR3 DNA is TGTGCCAGCAGCCAAGATGACCTAAACACCGGGGAGCTGTTTTTT. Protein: CASSQDDLNTGELFF.

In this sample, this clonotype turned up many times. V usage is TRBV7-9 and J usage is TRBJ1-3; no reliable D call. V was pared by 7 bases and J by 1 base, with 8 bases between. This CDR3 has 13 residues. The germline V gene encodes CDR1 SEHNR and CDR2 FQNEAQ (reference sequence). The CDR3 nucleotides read TGTGCCAGCAATCTCGGATCTGGAAACACCATATATTTT. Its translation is CASNLGSGNTIYF.

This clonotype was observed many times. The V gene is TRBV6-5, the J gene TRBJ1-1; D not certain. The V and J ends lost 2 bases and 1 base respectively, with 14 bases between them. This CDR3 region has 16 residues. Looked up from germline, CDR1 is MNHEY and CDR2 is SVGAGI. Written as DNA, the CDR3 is TGTGCCAGCAGTTACCGGCGGACGGCTCAGAACACTGAAGCTTTCTTT. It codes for CASSYRRTAQNTEAFF.

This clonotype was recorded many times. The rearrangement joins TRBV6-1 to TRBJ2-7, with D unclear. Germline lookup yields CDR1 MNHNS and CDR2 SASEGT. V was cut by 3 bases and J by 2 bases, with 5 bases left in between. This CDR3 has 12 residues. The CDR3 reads CASSDPTYEQYF. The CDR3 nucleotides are TGTGCCAGCAGTGATCCTACCTACGAGCAGTACTTC.

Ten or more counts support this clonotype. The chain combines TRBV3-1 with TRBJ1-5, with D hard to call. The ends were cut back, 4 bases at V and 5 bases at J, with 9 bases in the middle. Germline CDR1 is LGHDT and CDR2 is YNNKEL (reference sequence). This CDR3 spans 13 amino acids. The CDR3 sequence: CASSPDGHQPQHF. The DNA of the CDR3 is TGTGCCAGCAGCCCCGACGGCCATCAGCCCCAGCATTTT.

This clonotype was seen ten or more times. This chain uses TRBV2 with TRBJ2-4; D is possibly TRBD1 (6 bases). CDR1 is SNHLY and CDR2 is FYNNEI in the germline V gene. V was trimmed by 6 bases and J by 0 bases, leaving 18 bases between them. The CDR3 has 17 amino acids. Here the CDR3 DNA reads TGTGCCAGCAGCGCCCACAGGGTTGTTAAAGCCAAAAACATTCAGTACTTC. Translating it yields CASSAHRVVKAKNIQYF. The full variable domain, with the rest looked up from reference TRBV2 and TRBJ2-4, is EPEVTQTPSHQVTQMGQEVILRCVPISNHLYFYWYRQILGQKVEFLVSFYNNEISEKSEIFDDQFSVERPDGSNFTLKIRSTKLEDSAMYFCASSAHRVVKAKNIQYFGAGTRLSVL.

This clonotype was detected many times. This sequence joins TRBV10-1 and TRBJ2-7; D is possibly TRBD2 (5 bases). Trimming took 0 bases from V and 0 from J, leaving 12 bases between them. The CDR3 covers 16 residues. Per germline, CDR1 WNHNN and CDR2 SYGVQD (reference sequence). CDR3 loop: CASSESRAGFSYEQYF. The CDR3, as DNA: TGCGCCAGCAGTGAGTCGAGGGCAGGATTCTCCTACGAGCAGTACTTC.

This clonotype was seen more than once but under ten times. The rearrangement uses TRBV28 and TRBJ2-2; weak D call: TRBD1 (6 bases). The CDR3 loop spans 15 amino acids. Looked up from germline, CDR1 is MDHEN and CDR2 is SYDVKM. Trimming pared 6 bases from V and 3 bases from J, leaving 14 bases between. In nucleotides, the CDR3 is TGTGCCAGCAGGGGCAGGGGAAGGTACACCGGGGAGCTGTTTTTT. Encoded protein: CASRGRGRYTGELFF.

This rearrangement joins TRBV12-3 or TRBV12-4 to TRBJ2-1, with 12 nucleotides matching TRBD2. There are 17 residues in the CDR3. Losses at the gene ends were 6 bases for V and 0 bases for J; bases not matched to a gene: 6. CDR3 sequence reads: CASSRLAGEGSYNEQFF. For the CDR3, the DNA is TGTGCCAGCAGCCGACTAGCGGGAGAGGGCTCCTACAATGAGCAGTTCTTC.